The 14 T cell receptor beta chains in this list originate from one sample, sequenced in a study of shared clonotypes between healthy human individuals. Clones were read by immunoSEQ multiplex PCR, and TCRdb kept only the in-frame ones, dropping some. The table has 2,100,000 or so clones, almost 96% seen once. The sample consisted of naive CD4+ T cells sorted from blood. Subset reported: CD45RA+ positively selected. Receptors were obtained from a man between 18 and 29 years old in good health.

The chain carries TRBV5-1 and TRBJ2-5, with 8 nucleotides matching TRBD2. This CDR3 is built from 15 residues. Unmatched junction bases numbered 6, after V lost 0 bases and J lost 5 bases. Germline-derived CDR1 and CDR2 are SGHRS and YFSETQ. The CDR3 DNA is TGCGCCAGCAGCTTGGAGGGACTAGGGGGGGAGACCCAGTACTTC. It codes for CASSLEGLGGETQYF.

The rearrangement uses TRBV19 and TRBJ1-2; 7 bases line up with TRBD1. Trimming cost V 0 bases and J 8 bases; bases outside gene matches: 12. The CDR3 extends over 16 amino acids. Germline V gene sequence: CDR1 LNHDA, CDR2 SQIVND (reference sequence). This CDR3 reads CASSIEVWTGGHGYTF. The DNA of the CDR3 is TGTGCCAGTAGTATAGAAGTCTGGACAGGTGGTCACGGCTACACCTTC.

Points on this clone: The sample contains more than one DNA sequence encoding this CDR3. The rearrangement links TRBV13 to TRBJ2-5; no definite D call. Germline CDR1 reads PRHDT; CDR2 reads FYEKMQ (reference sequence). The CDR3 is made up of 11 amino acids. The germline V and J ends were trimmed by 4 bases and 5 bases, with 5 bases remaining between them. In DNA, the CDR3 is TGTGCCAGCAGCTCCGGGGAGACCCAGTACTTC. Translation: CASSSGETQYF. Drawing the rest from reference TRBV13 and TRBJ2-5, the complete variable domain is AAGVIQSPRHLIKEKRETATLKCYPIPRHDTVYWYQQGPGQDPQFLISFYEKMQSDKGSIPDRFSAQQFSDYHSELNMSSLELGDSALYFCASSSGETQYFGPGTRLLVL.

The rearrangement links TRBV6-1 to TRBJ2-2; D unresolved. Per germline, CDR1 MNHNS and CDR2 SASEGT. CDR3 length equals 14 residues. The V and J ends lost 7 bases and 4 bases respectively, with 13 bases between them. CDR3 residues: CASNKGTSTGELFF. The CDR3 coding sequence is TGTGCCAGCAATAAGGGCACGTCCACCGGGGAGCTGTTTTTT.

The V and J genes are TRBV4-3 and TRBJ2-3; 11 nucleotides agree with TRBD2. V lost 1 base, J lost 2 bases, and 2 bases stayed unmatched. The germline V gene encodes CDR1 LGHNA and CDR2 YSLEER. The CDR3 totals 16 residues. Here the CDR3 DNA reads TGCGCCAGCAGCCAAGGGACTAGCGGGTACACAGATACGCAGTATTTT. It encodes CASSQGTSGYTDTQYF.

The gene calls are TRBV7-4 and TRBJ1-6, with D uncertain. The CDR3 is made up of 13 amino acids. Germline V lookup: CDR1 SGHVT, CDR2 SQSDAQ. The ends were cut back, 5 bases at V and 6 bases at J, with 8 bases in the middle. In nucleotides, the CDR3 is TGTGCCAGCAGCCCCCCCCCTAATTCACCCCTCCACTTT. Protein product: CASSPPPNSPLHF.

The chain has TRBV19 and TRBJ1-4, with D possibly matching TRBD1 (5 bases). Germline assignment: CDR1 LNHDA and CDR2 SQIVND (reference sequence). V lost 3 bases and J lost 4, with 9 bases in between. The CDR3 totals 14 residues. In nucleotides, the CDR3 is TGTGCCAGTAGTATGAGGGGCGGTAATGAAAAACTGTTTTTT. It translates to CASSMRGGNEKLFF. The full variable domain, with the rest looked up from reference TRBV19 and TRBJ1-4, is DGGITQSPKYLFRKEGQNVTLSCEQNLNHDAMYWYRQDPGQGLRLIYYSQIVNDFQKGDIAEGYSVSREKKESFPLTVTSAQKNPTAFYLCASSMRGGNEKLFFGSGTQLSVL.

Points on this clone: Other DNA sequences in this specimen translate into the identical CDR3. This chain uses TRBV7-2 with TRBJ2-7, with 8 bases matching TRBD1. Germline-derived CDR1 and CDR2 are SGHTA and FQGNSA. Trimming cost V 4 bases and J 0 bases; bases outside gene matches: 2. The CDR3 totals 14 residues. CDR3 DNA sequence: TGTGCCAGCAGCTCAGACAGGGGCTCCTACGAGCAGTACTTC. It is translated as CASSSDRGSYEQYF.

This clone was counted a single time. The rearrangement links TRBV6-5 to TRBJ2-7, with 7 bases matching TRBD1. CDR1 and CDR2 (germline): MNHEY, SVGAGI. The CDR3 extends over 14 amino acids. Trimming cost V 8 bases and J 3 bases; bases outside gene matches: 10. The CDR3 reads CASLRGTVDYEQYF. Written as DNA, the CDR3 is TGTGCCAGCTTGCGTGGGACAGTAGACTACGAGCAGTACTTC.

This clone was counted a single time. The CDR3 is CASNTGTANSPLHF. CDR3 coding DNA: TGTGCCAGTAACACCGGGACAGCCAATTCACCCCTCCACTTT. The V gene is TRBV19, the J gene TRBJ1-6, with TRBD1 identical over 7 bases. Unmatched junction bases numbered 7, after V lost 7 bases and J lost 7 bases. This CDR3 comprises 14 residues. Germline CDR1 reads LNHDA; CDR2 reads SQIVND (reference sequence).

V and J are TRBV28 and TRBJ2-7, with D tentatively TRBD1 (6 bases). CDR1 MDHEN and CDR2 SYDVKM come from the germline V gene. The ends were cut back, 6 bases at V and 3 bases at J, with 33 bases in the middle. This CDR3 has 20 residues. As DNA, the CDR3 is TGTGCCAGCAGCACTCGATCCCGGGGACAAGCCCAGCCCCACCTCTACGAGCAGTACTTC. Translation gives CASSTRSRGQAQPHLYEQYF.

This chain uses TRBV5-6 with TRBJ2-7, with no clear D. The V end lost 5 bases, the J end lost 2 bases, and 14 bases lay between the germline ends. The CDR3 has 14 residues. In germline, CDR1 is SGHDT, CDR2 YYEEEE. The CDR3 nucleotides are TGTGCCAGCAGTCTAGGGCGGACCACCTACGAGCAGTACTTC. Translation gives CASSLGRTTYEQYF.

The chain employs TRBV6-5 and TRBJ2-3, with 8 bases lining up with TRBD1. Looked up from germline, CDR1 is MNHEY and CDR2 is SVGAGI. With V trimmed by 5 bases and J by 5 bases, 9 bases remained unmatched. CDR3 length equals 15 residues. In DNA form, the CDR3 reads TGTGCCAGCAGTCCGACAGGGGTAGGAATAGATACGCAGTATTTT. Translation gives CASSPTGVGIDTQYF.

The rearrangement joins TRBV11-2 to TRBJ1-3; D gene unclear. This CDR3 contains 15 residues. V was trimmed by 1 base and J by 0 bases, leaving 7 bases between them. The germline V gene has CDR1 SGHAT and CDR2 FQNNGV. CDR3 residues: CASSLGRVSGNTIYF. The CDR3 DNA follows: TGTGCCAGCAGCTTAGGGAGGGTCTCTGGAAACACCATATATTTT.